This T cell receptor beta chain was observed in a study of prognosis after radiotherapy for stage I lung cancer. On the study more broadly: After radiotherapy, 15 showed no significant progression while a few developed distant metastases (median about seven months).

This clonotype is labeled medium-sized. The V and J ends lost 6 bases and 2 bases, in that order; junction bases with no gene match: 5. Germline V lookup: CDR1 MDHEN, CDR2 SYDVKM. CDR3 length: 14 amino acids. The genomic DNA TCR beta CDR3 region underwent two rounds of multiplex PCR. Amplification during the initial PCR round employed primers specific to each TRBV and TRBJ gene. In TCRdb, the multiplex PCR reads were re-called with MiXCR into one record per CDR3 protein. Found here are about 8,500 distinct CDR3 sequences, over 50% of them singletons; the top ten hold 15% to 25%. The sequences come from PBMCs, collected before or after stereotactic body radiation therapy (not recorded which). The sequence derives from a donor of 50 years or more with non-small cell lung cancer. This chain uses TRBV28 with TRBJ2-7, with 9 bases that match TRBD2. CDR3 DNA: TGTGCCAGCAGCGTTAGCGGGGGAACCTACGAGCAGTACTTC. Translation: CASSVSGGTYEQYF. Using reference TRBV28 and TRBJ2-7 for the parts outside the CDR3, the full variable domain is DVKVTQSSRYLVKRTGEKVFLECVQDMDHENMFWYRQDPGLGLRLIYFSYDVKMKEKGDIPEGYSVSREKKERFSLILESASTNQTSMYLCASSVSGGTYEQYFGPGTRLTVT.